One sample yielded the 9 T cell receptor beta chains listed below, sequenced in a study of early T cells in non-severe SARS-CoV-2 infection. One entry per CDR3 protein, called by TCRdb with MiXCR from the 5' RACE reads. The data contain tens of thousands of distinct CDR3 sequences, approximately 6.1% of them seen just once; the ten biggest clones take up 20%. Sample: whole blood, taken at baseline. The receptors come from an adult who was a healthcare worker with PCR-confirmed SARS-CoV-2 infection or an uninfected control (not recorded which).

This clonotype was observed many times. The V and J genes are TRBV5-6 and TRBJ2-2; D may match TRBD1 or TRBD2 (6 bases each). CDR1 and CDR2 from the germline V gene are SGHDT and YYEEEE. The length of the CDR3 is 12 residues. The germline V and J ends were trimmed by 3 bases and 12 bases, with 12 bases remaining between them. The CDR3 bases are TGTGCCAGCAGCTCAAAGGGGGGAAAGCTGTTTTTT. Translated: CASSSKGGKLFF.

The chain employs TRBV6-2 or TRBV6-3 and TRBJ2-4; 7 nucleotides align to TRBD2. The trim removed 6 bases at V and 6 bases at J, leaving 8 bases unmatched. CDR1 is MNHEY and CDR2 is SVGEGT in the germline V gene. The CDR3 is 14 amino acids. The DNA of the CDR3 is TGTGCCAGCAGAGGAAGCGGGGCGGGAAACATTCAGTACTTC. Residues: CASRGSGAGNIQYF.

This clonotype showed up just a few times. The rearrangement uses TRBV6-2 or TRBV6-3 and TRBJ2-5; the D gene is possibly TRBD2 (5 bases). Between the trimmed V and J ends, which lost 7 bases and 4 bases, there was a span of 16 bases. From germline, CDR1 is MNHEY and CDR2 SVGEGT. The CDR3 runs to 14 residues. DNA of the CDR3: TGTGCCAGCACCATATCGGGAATAGGAGAGACCCAGTACTTC. Protein: CASTISGIGETQYF.

This clonotype was picked up many times. The V call is TRBV29-1, the J call TRBJ1-4; unclear D gene. CDR3 size: 14 residues. Per germline, CDR1 SQVTM and CDR2 ANQGSEA. The V gene lost 3 bases and the J gene lost 7 bases, with 15 bases spanning the gap. CDR3 region: CSVDSGVRGEKLFF. The CDR3 DNA reads as TGCAGCGTTGATTCGGGCGTGCGAGGTGAAAAACTGTTTTTT.

There are a few counts of this clonotype. The rearrangement links TRBV13 to TRBJ2-1, with 9 nucleotides matching TRBD2. Germline CDR1 reads PRHDT; CDR2 reads FYEKMQ (reference sequence). After removal of 2 bases from V and 4 bases from J, the junction contained 0 bases not matched to a gene. This CDR3 is built from 14 residues. CDR3: CASSLLAGYNEQFF. Written as DNA, the CDR3 is TGTGCCAGCAGCTTACTAGCGGGGTACAATGAGCAGTTCTTC.

This clonotype was seen at least ten times. Here the CDR3 reads CASSLGTSDGYTF. The CDR3 nucleotides read TGCGCCAGCAGCTTGGGTACATCCGATGGCTACACCTTC. V and J are TRBV5-1 and TRBJ1-2; D is undetermined. The CDR3 has 13 amino acids. V dropped 0 bases and J dropped 6 bases, with 9 bases sitting between them. Per the germline V gene, CDR1 is SGHRS and CDR2 is YFSETQ.

This clonotype was seen a handful of times. The V and J genes are TRBV12-3 or TRBV12-4 and TRBJ2-3; D is possibly TRBD1 or TRBD2 (5 bases each). The CDR3 length is 13 residues. V lost 6 bases, J lost 5 bases, and 12 bases lay in between. The CDR3 here is CASSLGPRDTQYF. CDR3 nucleotide sequence: TGTGCCAGCAGCTTGGGACCAAGAGATACGCAGTATTTT.

The sample holds a few counts of this clonotype. The rearrangement uses TRBV6-1 and TRBJ2-2, with D possibly called TRBD1 or TRBD2 (5 bases each). CDR1 MNHNS and CDR2 SASEGT come from the germline V gene. With 1 base removed from V and 5 bases from J, the gap between germline ends came to 17 bases. CDR3 length equals 17 residues. The CDR3 sequence: CASSEGWGTTGTGELFF. Written as DNA, the CDR3 is TGTGCCAGCAGTGAAGGGTGGGGGACCACTGGAACCGGGGAGCTGTTTTTT.

This clonotype was recorded many times. This chain connects TRBV29-1 to TRBJ2-3; no definite D call. V gave up 6 bases and J gave up 2 bases, with 9 bases separating them. The CDR3 spans 12 residues. Germline lookup yields CDR1 SQVTM and CDR2 ANQGSEA. CDR3 DNA sequence: TGCAGCGTGAACTGGATCACAGATACGCAGTATTTT. It is translated as CSVNWITDTQYF.